This T cell receptor (beta chain) was found in a study of T cell repertoires in cytomegalovirus infection. TCRdb ran MiXCR on the reads and lists one entry per CDR3 protein. The profile shows roughly 310,000 distinct CDR3 sequences, about 27% of them singletons. Germline V gene sequence: CDR1 SEHNR, CDR2 FQNEAQ (reference sequence). CDR3 size: 17 residues. Trimming cost V 2 bases and J 0 bases, with 16 bases left between them. Study results and limitations: The study found HLA-C-restricted CMV-specific TCR beta clonotypes dominating the ex vivo response.

This clonotype was seen many times. Its antigen is currently unknown. The V and J genes are TRBV7-9 and TRBJ1-1, with D possibly being TRBD1 (5 bases). Sequencing used cultured PBMCs, obtained from culture after CMV antigen stimulation. This clonotype was obtained from a human donor in good health (CMV status not recorded). Some clones in this sample may be carry-over from other donors' samples. In nucleotides, the CDR3 is TGTGCCAGCAGCTTACAAATAACGGGGCAGTTGAACACTGAAGCTTTCTTT. Amino acids: CASSLQITGQLNTEAFF.